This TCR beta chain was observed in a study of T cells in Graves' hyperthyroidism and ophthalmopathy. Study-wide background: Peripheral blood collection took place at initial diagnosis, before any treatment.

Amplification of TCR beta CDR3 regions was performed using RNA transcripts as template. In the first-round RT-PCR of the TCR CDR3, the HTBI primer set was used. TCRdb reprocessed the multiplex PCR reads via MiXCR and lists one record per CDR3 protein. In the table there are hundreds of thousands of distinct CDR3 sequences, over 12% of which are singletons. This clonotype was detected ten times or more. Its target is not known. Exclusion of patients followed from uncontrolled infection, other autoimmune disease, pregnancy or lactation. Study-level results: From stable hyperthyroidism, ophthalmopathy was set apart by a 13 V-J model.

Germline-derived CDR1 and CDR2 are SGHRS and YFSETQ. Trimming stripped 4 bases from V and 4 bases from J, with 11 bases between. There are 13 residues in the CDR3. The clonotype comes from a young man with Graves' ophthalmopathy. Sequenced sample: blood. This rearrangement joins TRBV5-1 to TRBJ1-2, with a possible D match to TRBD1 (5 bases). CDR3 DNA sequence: TGCGCCAGCAGCGTCGGACACATCTATGGCTACACCTTC. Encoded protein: CASSVGHIYGYTF.